This TCR beta chain came from a study of T cell responses to AZD1222 COVID-19 vaccine. This clone turned up a few times. Its antigen is as yet unknown. Doses given second, at about 4 or about 12 weeks, were pooled. Whole-study findings and limits: Donors were mostly white British, more females; clonal diversity possibly underestimated. Recipients of AZD1222 seropositive at baseline numbered only 5 to 7. Compared with day 0, the breadth and depth of the Spike-specific TCR repertoire rose significantly after two doses of AZD1222.

Method: immunoSEQ multiplex PCR; TCRdb's copy keeps in-frame clones and lacks some. This table holds about 88,000 clones, about 88% found once. Specimen: peripheral blood, collected 28 days after the second AZD1222 dose. This TCR came from an adult who received the AZD1222 COVID-19 vaccine.

The CDR3 coding sequence is TGTGCCAGCGTCGGTGCCAGCTCCTACGAGCAGTACTTC. Amino acid sequence: CASVGASSYEQYF. The genes are TRBV3-1 (or the pseudogene TRBV3-2) and TRBJ2-7; D ambiguous. The CDR3 totals 13 residues. The V gene's germline CDR1 is LGHDT and CDR2 YNNKEL (reference sequence). The V gene lost 8 bases and the J gene lost 0 bases, with 11 bases spanning the gap.